The clone carrying this T cell receptor (beta chain) was counted many times. Its target is not known. The data belong to a study of molecular identifiers for immune sequencing clone quantification. Study observations and caveats: Underestimated sizes of highly expanded clones could result from identical TCR molecules that share a barcode. Even with roughly 1 million naive cells present, spiked Jurkat TCR RNA from one cell was reportedly detectable. In CMV-specific effectors, clones above 20 copies held over 98% of molecules; naive, under 1%.

Naive CD8 T cells underwent sorting with the CD8+CD4-CCR7+CD45RA+ definition. TCRdb redid the calling of the PCR reads with MiXCR, one entry per CDR3 protein. The data show about 36,000 distinct CDR3 sequences, with about a fifth seen just once and about 1.1% held by the top ten. Material: naive CD8+ T cells from blood, with Jurkat cell RNA spiked in. The subset: FACS-sorted CD8+CD4-CCR7+CD45RA+ naive T cells. The sequence came from a human donor in good health. Some libraries in this study had Jurkat cell RNA spiked in.

The CDR3 protein is CASSVGSTPTGELFF. The CDR3 DNA follows: TGTGCCAGCAGCGTAGGTTCAACCCCCACCGGGGAGCTGTTTTTT. The chain combines TRBV9 with TRBJ2-2; no reliable D call. V was shortened by 0 bases and J by 4 bases, with 10 bases between the two germline ends. Germline V gives CDR1 SGDLS, CDR2 YYNGEE. This CDR3 comprises 15 residues.